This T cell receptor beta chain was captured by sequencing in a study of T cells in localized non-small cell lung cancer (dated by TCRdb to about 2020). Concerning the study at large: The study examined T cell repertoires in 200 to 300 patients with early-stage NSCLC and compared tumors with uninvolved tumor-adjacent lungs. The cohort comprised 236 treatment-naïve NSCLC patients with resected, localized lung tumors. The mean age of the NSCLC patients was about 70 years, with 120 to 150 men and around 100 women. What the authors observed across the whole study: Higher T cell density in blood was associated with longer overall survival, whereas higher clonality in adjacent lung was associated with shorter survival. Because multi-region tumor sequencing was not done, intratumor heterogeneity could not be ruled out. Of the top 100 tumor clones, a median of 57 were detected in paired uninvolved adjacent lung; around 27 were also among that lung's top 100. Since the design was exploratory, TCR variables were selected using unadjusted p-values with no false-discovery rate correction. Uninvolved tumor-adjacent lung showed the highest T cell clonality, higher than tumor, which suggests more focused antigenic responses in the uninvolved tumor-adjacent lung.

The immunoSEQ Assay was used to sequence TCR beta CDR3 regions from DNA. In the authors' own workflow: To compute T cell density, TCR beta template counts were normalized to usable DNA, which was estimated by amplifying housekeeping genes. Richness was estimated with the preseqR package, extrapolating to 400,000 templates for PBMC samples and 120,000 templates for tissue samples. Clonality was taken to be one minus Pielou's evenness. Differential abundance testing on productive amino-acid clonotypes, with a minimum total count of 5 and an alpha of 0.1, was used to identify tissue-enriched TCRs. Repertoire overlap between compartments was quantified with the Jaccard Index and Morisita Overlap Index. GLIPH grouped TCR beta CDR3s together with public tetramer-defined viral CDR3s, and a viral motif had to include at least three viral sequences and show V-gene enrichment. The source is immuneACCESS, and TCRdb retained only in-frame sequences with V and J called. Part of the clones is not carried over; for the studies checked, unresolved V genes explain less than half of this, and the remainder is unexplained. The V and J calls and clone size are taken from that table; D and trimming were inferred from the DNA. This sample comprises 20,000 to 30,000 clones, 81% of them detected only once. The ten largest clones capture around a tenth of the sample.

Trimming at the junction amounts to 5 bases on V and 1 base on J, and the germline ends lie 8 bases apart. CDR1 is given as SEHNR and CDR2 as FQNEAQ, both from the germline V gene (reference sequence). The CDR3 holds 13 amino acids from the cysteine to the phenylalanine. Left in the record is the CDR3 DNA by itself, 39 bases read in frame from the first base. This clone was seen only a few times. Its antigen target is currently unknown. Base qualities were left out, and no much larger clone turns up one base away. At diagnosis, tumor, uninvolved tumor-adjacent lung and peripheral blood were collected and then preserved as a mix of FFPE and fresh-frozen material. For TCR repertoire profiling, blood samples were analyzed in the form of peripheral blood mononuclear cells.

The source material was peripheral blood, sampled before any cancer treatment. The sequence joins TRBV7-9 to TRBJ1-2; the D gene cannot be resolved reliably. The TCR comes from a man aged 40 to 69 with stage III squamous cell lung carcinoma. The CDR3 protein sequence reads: CASSDTVNYGYTF. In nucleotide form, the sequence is TGTGCCAGCAGCGATACAGTTAACTATGGCTACACCTTC.